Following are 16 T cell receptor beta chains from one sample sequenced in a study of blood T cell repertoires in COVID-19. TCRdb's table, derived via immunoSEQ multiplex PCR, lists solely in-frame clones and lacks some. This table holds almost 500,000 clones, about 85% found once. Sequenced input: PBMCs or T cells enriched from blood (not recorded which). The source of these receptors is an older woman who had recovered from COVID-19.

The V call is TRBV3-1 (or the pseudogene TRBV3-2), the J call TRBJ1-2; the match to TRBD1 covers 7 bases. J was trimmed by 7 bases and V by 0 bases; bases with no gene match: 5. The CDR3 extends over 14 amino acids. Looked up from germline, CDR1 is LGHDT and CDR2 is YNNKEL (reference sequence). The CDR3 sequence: CASSQDDRVGGYTF. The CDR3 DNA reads TGTGCCAGCAGCCAAGATGACAGGGTCGGTGGCTACACCTTC.

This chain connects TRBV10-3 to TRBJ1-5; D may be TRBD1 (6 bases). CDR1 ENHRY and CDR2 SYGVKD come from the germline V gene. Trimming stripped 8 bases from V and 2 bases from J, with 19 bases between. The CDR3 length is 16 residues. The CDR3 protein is CAIGGAGEGGNQPQHF. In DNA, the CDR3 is TGTGCCATCGGGGGAGCAGGCGAGGGGGGCAATCAGCCCCAGCATTTT.

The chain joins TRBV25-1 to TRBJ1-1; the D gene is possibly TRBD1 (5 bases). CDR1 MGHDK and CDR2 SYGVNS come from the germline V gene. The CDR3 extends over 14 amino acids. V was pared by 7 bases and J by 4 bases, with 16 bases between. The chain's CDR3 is CASIPLGGATEAFF. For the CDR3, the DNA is TGTGCCAGCATCCCCCTCGGGGGAGCCACTGAAGCTTTCTTT.

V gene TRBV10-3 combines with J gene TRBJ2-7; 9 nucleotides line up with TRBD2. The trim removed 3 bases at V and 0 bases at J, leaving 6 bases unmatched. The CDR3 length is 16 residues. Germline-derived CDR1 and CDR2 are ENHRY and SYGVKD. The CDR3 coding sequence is TGTGCCATCAGTGAAGTAGCGGGGGCGGGCTCCTACGAGCAGTACGTC. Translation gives CAISEVAGAGSYEQYV.

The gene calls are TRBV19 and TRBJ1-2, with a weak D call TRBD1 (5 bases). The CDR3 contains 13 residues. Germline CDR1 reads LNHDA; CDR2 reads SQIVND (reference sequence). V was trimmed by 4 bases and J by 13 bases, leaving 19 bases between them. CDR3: CASSTGTGDPGTF. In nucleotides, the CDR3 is TGTGCCAGTAGTACCGGGACGGGAGATCCCGGCACCTTC.

CDR3 coding DNA: TGTGCCAGCAGCCAAAAAGGGGGAAATTCACCCCTCCACTTT. Protein sequence: CASSQKGGNSPLHF. This chain connects TRBV3-1 (or the pseudogene TRBV3-2) to TRBJ1-6; D might be TRBD1 (6 bases). The CDR3 loop spans 14 amino acids. Trimming removed 2 bases from V and 7 bases from J, with 9 bases in between. Germline assignment: CDR1 LGHDT and CDR2 YNNKEL (reference sequence).

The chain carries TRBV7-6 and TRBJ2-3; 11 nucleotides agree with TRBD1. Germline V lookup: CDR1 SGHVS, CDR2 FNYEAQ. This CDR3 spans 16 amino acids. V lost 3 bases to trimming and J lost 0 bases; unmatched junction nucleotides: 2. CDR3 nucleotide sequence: TGTGCCAGCAGCTTTGGACAGGGGGCGAGCACAGATACGCAGTATTTT. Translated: CASSFGQGASTDTQYF.

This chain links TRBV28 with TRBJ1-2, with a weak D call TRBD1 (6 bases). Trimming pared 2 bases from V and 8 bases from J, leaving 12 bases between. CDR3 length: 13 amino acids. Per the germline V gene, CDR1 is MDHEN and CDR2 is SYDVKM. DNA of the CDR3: TGTGCCAGCAGTTTAAGGCAGGGGAACGGCTACACCTTC. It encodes CASSLRQGNGYTF.

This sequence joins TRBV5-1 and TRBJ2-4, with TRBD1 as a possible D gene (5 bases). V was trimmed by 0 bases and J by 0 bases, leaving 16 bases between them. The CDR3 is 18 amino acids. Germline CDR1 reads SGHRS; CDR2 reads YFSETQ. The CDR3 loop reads CASSLGAPAGLAKNIQYF. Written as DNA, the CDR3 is TGCGCCAGCAGCTTGGGAGCTCCGGCAGGGCTAGCCAAAAACATTCAGTACTTC.

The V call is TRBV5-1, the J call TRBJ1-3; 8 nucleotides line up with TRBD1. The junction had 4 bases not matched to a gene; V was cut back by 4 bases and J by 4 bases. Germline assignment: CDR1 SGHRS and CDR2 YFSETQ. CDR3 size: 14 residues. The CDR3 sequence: CASSRDRQGNTIYF. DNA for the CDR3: TGCGCCAGCAGCCGGGACAGGCAGGGAAACACCATATATTTT. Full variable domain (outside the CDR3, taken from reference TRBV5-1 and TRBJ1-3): KAGVTQTPRYLIKTRGQQVTLSCSPISGHRSVSWYQQTPGQGLQFLFEYFSETQRNKGNFPGRFSGRQFSNSRSEMNVSTLELGDSALYLCASSRDRQGNTIYFGEGSWLTVV.

This CDR3 is CASSYEGSGGGLNTQYF. The CDR3 nucleotides read TGCGCCAGCAGCTACGAGGGGAGTGGCGGGGGCCTTAATACGCAGTATTTT. The chain couples TRBV5-1 to TRBJ2-3, with a tentative D call TRBD2 (7 bases). Germline V gene lookup returns CDR1 SGHRS and CDR2 YFSETQ. CDR3 length: 17 amino acids. Trimming took 3 bases from V and 7 from J, leaving 24 bases between them.

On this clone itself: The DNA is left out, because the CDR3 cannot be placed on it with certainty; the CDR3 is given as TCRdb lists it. The CDR3 here is CTSSQVGLGSLSYEQYV. This sequence joins TRBV1 and TRBJ2-7; TRBD2, the table's D call, was not compared with the DNA. TRBV1 is shown as a pseudogene. The CDR3 extends over 17 residues, inclusive of both ends.

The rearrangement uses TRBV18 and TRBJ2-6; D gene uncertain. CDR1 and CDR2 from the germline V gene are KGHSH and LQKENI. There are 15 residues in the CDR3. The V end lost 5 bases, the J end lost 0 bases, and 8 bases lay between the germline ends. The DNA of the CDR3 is TGTGCCAGCTCAGTCGACAACTCTGGGGCCAACGTCCTGACTTTC. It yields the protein CASSVDNSGANVLTF.

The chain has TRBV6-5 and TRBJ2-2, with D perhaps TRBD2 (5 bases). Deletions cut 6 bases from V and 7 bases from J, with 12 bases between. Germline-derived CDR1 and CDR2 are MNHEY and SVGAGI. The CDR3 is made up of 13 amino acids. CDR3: CASRRSSFGELFF. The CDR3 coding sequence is TGTGCCAGCAGGCGATCTAGCTTCGGGGAGCTGTTTTTT.

DNA for the CDR3: TGTGCCTGGAGCGTGACAGGGGGTAGGGAAAATCAGCCCCAGCATTTT. Translated, it gives CAWSVTGGRENQPQHF. The J gene is TRBJ1-5, the V gene TRBV30; 9 bases are a match to TRBD1. Germline loops: CDR1 GTSNPN, CDR2 SVGIG (reference sequence). V dropped 3 bases and J dropped 4; count of bases not matched to a gene: 10. The CDR3 sequence is 16 residues long.

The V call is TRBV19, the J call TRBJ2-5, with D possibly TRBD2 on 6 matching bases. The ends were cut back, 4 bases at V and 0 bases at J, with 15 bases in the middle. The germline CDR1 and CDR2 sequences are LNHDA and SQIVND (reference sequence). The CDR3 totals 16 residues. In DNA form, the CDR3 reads TGTGCCAGTAGTACCAAGACTAGAGCGTACCAAGAGACCCAGTACTTC. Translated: CASSTKTRAYQETQYF.